The present T cell receptor (beta chain) was sequenced within a study of shared clonotypes between healthy human individuals. Nashville, Tennessee was home to all donors, who were Caucasian adults. Germline CDR1 and CDR2: SGHRS and YFSETQ. Trimming took off 0 bases at V and 1 base at J, with 17 bases between the two ends. The CDR3 is 18 residues long. The data were produced by immunoSEQ multiplex PCR, yet TCRdb's version contains in-frame clones alone and is incomplete. This table has about 980,000 clones, roughly 72% appearing once. The sequence came from a man aged 18 to 30 in good health. This chain uses TRBV5-1 with TRBJ1-3; no clear D gene. Source material: memory CD4+ T cells sorted from blood. Subset here: CD45RA-negative fraction. The chain's CDR3 is CASSLAGGIRTSGNTIYF. DNA for the CDR3: TGCGCCAGCAGCTTGGCCGGCGGGATCAGGACTTCTGGAAACACCATATATTTT.